These 18 T cell receptor beta chains were all obtained from the same sample, sequenced in a study of identical twins. TCRdb passed the 5' RACE reads through MiXCR, listing each CDR3 protein once. The sample holds 1.5 million to 2 million distinct CDR3 sequences, around 33% seen once. The sample comprised cord blood. These receptors originate from a newborn girl in good health.

The V gene is TRBV7-2, the J gene TRBJ2-3; 9 bases fit TRBD2. The V and J ends lost 3 bases and 4 bases, in that order; junction bases with no gene match: 8. This CDR3 comprises 16 residues. From germline, CDR1 is SGHTA and CDR2 FQGNSA. This CDR3 is CASSFRLAENSDTQYF. The CDR3 coding sequence is TGTGCCAGCAGCTTCAGACTAGCGGAGAATTCAGATACGCAGTATTTT.

The CDR3 reads CASSQDRGYRASGEQFF. In nucleotides, the CDR3 is TGTGCCAGCAGCCAAGATCGGGGATACAGGGCCTCCGGTGAGCAGTTCTTC. The V and J genes are TRBV4-2 and TRBJ2-1; perhaps TRBD1 as D (6 bases). The CDR3 is made up of 17 amino acids. CDR1 is LGHNA, CDR2 YNFKEQ, per germline. Trimming left V 0 bases short and J 9 bases short, with 21 bases between.

This clonotype has a handful of counts. V is TRBV24-1 and J is TRBJ2-2; the D is unclear. CDR3 length: 13 residues. Per germline, CDR1 KGHDR and CDR2 SFDVKD. Trimming removed 5 bases at V and 1 base at J, with 4 bases between. CDR3 sequence: CATSAQNTGELFF. CDR3 DNA: TGTGCCACCAGTGCCCAGAACACCGGGGAGCTGTTTTTT.

The rearrangement joins TRBV6-5 to TRBJ2-7; 7 bases agree with TRBD1. V was clipped by 4 bases and J by 3 bases; unmatched bases: 9. This CDR3 is 15 amino acids long. The germline V gene encodes CDR1 MNHEY and CDR2 SVGAGI. The CDR3 region is CASSSGTAALYEQYF. CDR3 DNA: TGTGCCAGCAGTTCCGGGACAGCAGCTCTCTACGAGCAGTACTTC.

With regard to this clonotype: The junction shows a germline mismatch at one end, possibly a read error. The chain uses TRBV27 and TRBJ1-4; D is unclear. This CDR3 region has 13 residues. From germline, CDR1 is MNHEY and CDR2 SMNVEV (reference sequence). In DNA form, the CDR3 reads TGTGCCGGCAGTTTAGGCCCCTTCACGAAACTGTTTTTT. Translation gives CAGSLGPFTKLFF.

There are a few counts of this clonotype. The chain links TRBV11-2 to TRBJ2-7; 7 bases match TRBD2. Germline V CDR1 and CDR2: SGHAT, FQNNGV. Trimming removed 1 base from V and 5 bases from J; junction bases left unmatched: 14. The CDR3 loop spans 17 amino acids. The CDR3 is CASSLGRRTRGFNEQYF. CDR3 coding DNA: TGTGCCAGCAGCTTAGGGCGGCGGACTAGGGGTTTTAACGAGCAGTACTTC.

The chain employs TRBV5-1 and TRBJ2-3; D unclear. Between the trimmed V and J ends, which lost 1 base and 2 bases, there was a span of 11 bases. Germline V gene sequence: CDR1 SGHRS, CDR2 YFSETQ. This CDR3 has 15 residues. The CDR3 here is CASSLFLRNTDTQYF. CDR3 DNA: TGCGCCAGCAGCTTGTTTCTCAGGAACACAGATACGCAGTATTTT.

This clonotype was detected a few times. V and J are TRBV4-2 and TRBJ1-5; 7 positions match TRBD1. The CDR3 covers 16 residues. V lost 1 base, J lost 3 bases, and 6 bases stayed unmatched. Germline loops: CDR1 LGHNA, CDR2 YNFKEQ. The CDR3 nucleotides are TGTGCCAGCAGCCAAGGACAGGGCAGAATCAATCAGCCCCAGCATTTT. Translated, it gives CASSQGQGRINQPQHF.

This clonotype has more than one count but fewer than ten. This rearrangement joins TRBV4-2 to TRBJ2-3; possibly TRBD2 for D (5 bases). The CDR3 is made up of 15 amino acids. V was trimmed by 3 bases and J by 2 bases, leaving 12 bases between them. The V gene's germline CDR1 is LGHNA and CDR2 YNFKEQ. The CDR3 is CASSHISVYTDTQYF. CDR3 DNA sequence: TGTGCCAGCAGCCATATTAGCGTGTACACAGATACGCAGTATTTT.

This clonotype was counted only a few times. This chain links TRBV27 with TRBJ2-3; 7 bases align to TRBD1. CDR1 is MNHEY, CDR2 SMNVEV, per germline (reference sequence). This CDR3 spans 15 amino acids. The J segment lost 5 bases and the V segment lost 5 bases, leaving 10 bases of the junction unmatched. The CDR3 DNA is TGTGCCAGCAGTACGACAGGGATCAGGTTAGATACGCAGTATTTT. It codes for CASSTTGIRLDTQYF.

This chain joins TRBV20-1 and TRBJ2-3; 7 positions match TRBD2. With V trimmed by 4 bases and J by 0 bases, 4 bases remained unmatched. This CDR3 is built from 14 residues. Germline values: CDR1 DFQATT, CDR2 SNEGSKA (reference sequence). The CDR3 nucleotides are TGCAGTGCTATCGGGAGGCTCAGCACAGATACGCAGTATTTT. Translating gives CSAIGRLSTDTQYF.

This clonotype was detected only a few times. V gene TRBV14 combines with J gene TRBJ2-3; no clear D gene. The CDR3 extends over 16 amino acids. Trimming pared 1 base from V and 2 bases from J, leaving 13 bases between. Germline lookup yields CDR1 SGHDN and CDR2 FVKESK. This chain's CDR3 is CASSQGWDRFTDTQYF. CDR3 DNA: TGTGCCAGCAGCCAAGGATGGGATAGGTTCACAGATACGCAGTATTTT.

Only a few counts were recorded for this clonotype. V and J are TRBV5-1 and TRBJ2-1, with D perhaps TRBD1 (6 bases). Germline-derived CDR1 and CDR2 are SGHRS and YFSETQ. This CDR3 is built from 11 residues. The ends were cut back, 7 bases at V and 6 bases at J, with 8 bases in the middle. The CDR3 sequence: CASGQPNEQFF. The CDR3 DNA reads as TGCGCCAGCGGACAGCCCAATGAGCAGTTCTTC. Using reference TRBV5-1 and TRBJ2-1 for the parts outside the CDR3, the full variable domain is KAGVTQTPRYLIKTRGQQVTLSCSPISGHRSVSWYQQTPGQGLQFLFEYFSETQRNKGNFPGRFSGRQFSNSRSEMNVSTLELGDSALYLCASGQPNEQFFGPGTRLTVL.

This clonotype occurred many times. The chain is built from TRBV29-1 and TRBJ1-2; 8 bases agree with TRBD1. Germline V lookup: CDR1 SQVTM, CDR2 ANQGSEA. The CDR3 is 13 residues long. Trimming took 4 bases from V and 6 from J; bases not matched to a gene: 7. The CDR3 here is CSVGTGNSDGYTF. CDR3 DNA sequence: TGCAGCGTTGGGACAGGGAATAGTGATGGCTACACCTTC.

J is TRBJ1-4 and V is TRBV6-5; 8 bases are a match to TRBD1. The CDR3 spans 14 residues. Per germline, CDR1 MNHEY and CDR2 SVGAGI. V trimming: 2 bases; J trimming: 8 bases; junction bases outside the gene matches: 4. In nucleotides, the CDR3 is TGTGCCAGCAGTTACCAGACAGGGGTAGAAAAACTGTTTTTT. Translation gives CASSYQTGVEKLFF.

On this clonotype: At one end the junction does not follow the germline gene, possibly because of a read error. The chain employs TRBV5-1 and TRBJ2-1, with D possibly matching TRBD2 (6 bases). The CDR3 consists of 15 residues. The germline CDR1 and CDR2 sequences are SGHRS and YFSETQ. This chain's CDR3 is CAGSITSYFPNEQFF. Written as DNA, the CDR3 is TGCGCCGGCAGCATTACTAGCTATTTCCCCAATGAGCAGTTCTTC.

The chain's CDR3 is CASSLCSGDCTDTQYF. The CDR3 DNA is TGTGCCAGCAGCTTGTGTTCTGGGGACTGCACAGATACGCAGTATTTT. The rearrangement links TRBV11-2 to TRBJ2-3, with D tentatively TRBD2 (6 bases). The CDR3 totals 16 residues. Deletions cut 3 bases from V and 1 base from J, with 14 bases between. CDR1 and CDR2 (germline): SGHAT, FQNNGV.

This clonotype was observed a handful of times. This rearrangement joins TRBV27 to TRBJ1-1, with 8 bases aligning to TRBD1. Germline loops: CDR1 MNHEY, CDR2 SMNVEV (reference sequence). This CDR3 region has 20 residues. V shed 4 bases, J shed 3 bases, and the junction held 22 bases outside the gene matches. The CDR3 loop reads CASSSHDFDRGVKAYTEAFF. The DNA of the CDR3 is TGTGCCAGCAGTTCACACGATTTCGACAGGGGTGTTAAGGCTTACACTGAAGCTTTCTTT.